What follows are 11 T cell receptor beta chains derived from one specimen sequenced in a study of blood T cells in healthy people across ages. Sample-barcoded 5' priming and a J-beta primer mix drove a second PCR of roughly 6 to 12 cycles. In TCRdb, the 5' RACE reads were re-called with MiXCR into one record per CDR3 protein. The data show 700,000 to 850,000 distinct CDR3 sequences, roughly 50% seen once. The specimen sequenced was blood. The receptors derive from an elderly man in good health.

The chain couples TRBV29-1 to TRBJ2-1; D might be TRBD2 (5 bases). The CDR3 spans 12 residues. Trimming removed 4 bases from V and 7 bases from J, with 11 bases in between. In germline, CDR1 is SQVTM, CDR2 ANQGSEA. The CDR3 loop is CSVARAPNEQFF. The CDR3 DNA sequence: TGCAGCGTTGCGCGGGCCCCAAATGAGCAGTTCTTC.

This clonotype was found a few times. Since a much larger clone is just one base distant, this may be a read error. The J gene is TRBJ2-7, the V gene TRBV30; D unresolved. Trimming shortened V by 4 bases and J by 0 bases, and 13 bases separated the two germline ends. Looked up from germline, CDR1 is GTSNPN and CDR2 is SVGIG (reference sequence). The CDR3 totals 14 residues. As DNA, the CDR3 is TGTGCCTGGACCCCCCGTGGCAGCTCCTACGAGCAGTACTTC. Amino acid sequence: CAWTPRGSSYEQYF.

The sample holds a few counts of this clonotype. The chain is built from TRBV5-1 and TRBJ2-7, with D tentatively TRBD1 or TRBD2 (5 bases each). Germline V gene lookup returns CDR1 SGHRS and CDR2 YFSETQ. V lost 2 bases, J lost 4 bases, and 19 bases lay in between. The CDR3 is 16 amino acids. This chain's CDR3 is CASSLRFGREPYEQYF. The CDR3, as DNA: TGCGCCAGCAGCTTAAGGTTCGGCAGGGAGCCATACGAGCAGTACTTC.

This clonotype has only a few counts. The V and J genes are TRBV12-3 or TRBV12-4 and TRBJ2-1; unclear D gene. V gave up 1 base and J gave up 6 bases, with 10 bases separating them. The CDR3 totals 14 residues. The CDR3 is CASSLGSGRNEQFF. The CDR3 region has the DNA TGTGCCAGCAGTTTAGGGTCAGGTCGCAATGAGCAGTTCTTC.

The chain links TRBV12-3 or TRBV12-4 to TRBJ2-1; D is possibly TRBD2 (5 bases). CDR3 size: 15 residues. The V and J ends lost 2 bases and 4 bases respectively, with 12 bases between them. The CDR3: CASSLRRVVYNEQFF. CDR3 in DNA: TGTGCCAGCAGTTTAAGGCGGGTGGTATACAATGAGCAGTTCTTC.

This clonotype was picked up a small number of times. The rearrangement links TRBV5-1 to TRBJ2-3; possibly TRBD1 for D (6 bases). Deletions cut 0 bases from V and 2 bases from J, with 22 bases between. This CDR3 is built from 19 residues. Germline V lookup: CDR1 SGHRS, CDR2 YFSETQ. CDR3 sequence reads: CASSLARGGPLTNTDTQYF. DNA of the CDR3: TGCGCCAGCAGCTTGGCCAGAGGGGGTCCCCTTACTAACACAGATACGCAGTATTTT.

This chain uses TRBV5-5 with TRBJ2-1; D perhaps matches TRBD2 (5 bases). The length of the CDR3 is 15 residues. Per the germline V gene, CDR1 is SGHKS and CDR2 is YYEKEE (reference sequence). The V end was cut by 2 bases, the J end by 7 bases, with 16 bases between. CDR3 sequence: CASSFGRAHGNEQFF. The CDR3 nucleotides are TGTGCCAGCAGCTTTGGGCGGGCCCACGGTAATGAGCAGTTCTTC.

This clonotype was observed a single time. The chain links TRBV7-2 to TRBJ2-5, with a possible D match to TRBD1 (5 bases). The CDR3 consists of 14 residues. Trimming stripped 6 bases from V and 5 bases from J, with 16 bases between. The germline V gene has CDR1 SGHTA and CDR2 FQGNSA. The CDR3 region is CASRPGQPGETQYF. As DNA, the CDR3 is TGTGCCAGCAGACCCGGACAACCTGGGGAGACCCAGTACTTC.

The V and J genes are TRBV7-3 and TRBJ2-7; no firm D call. The CDR3 runs 13 residues. Germline values: CDR1 SGHTA, CDR2 FQGTGA. With 5 bases removed from V and 8 bases from J, the gap between germline ends came to 16 bases. The CDR3 region has the DNA TGTGCCAGCAGCCCACGGGCCGGTCTCCAGCAGTACTTC. Its protein is CASSPRAGLQQYF.

This clonotype was picked up a small number of times. The chain uses TRBV5-1 and TRBJ2-3; TRBD2 matches at 14 bases. With V trimmed by 4 bases and J by 4 bases, 5 bases remained unmatched. This CDR3 spans 16 amino acids. Looked up from germline, CDR1 is SGHRS and CDR2 is YFSETQ. The CDR3 DNA is TGCGCCAGCAGCCCGGGACTAGCGGGAGTATCAGATACGCAGTATTTT. Protein sequence: CASSPGLAGVSDTQYF.

The chain joins TRBV20-1 to TRBJ2-6; weak D call: TRBD2 (5 bases). CDR3 length: 17 residues. With 0 bases removed from V and 3 bases from J, the gap between germline ends came to 15 bases. From germline, CDR1 is DFQATT and CDR2 SNEGSKA (reference sequence). The CDR3 nucleotides are TGCAGTGCTAGAGATCTTCAAGGGAGTAGTGGGGCCAACGTCCTGACTTTC. The encoded protein is CSARDLQGSSGANVLTF.